This is a list of T cell receptor beta chains from one sample in a study of cytomegalovirus exposure and HLA in healthy donors. Using immunoSEQ multiplex PCR, the repertoire was profiled, and TCRdb retains in-frame clones only, with some absent. The sample includes about 150,000 clones, over 75% of them seen just once. Sequencing was carried out using PBMCs. The receptor source for this set is a male donor in good health and CMV-seronegative. CDR3s include the opening cysteine and the closing phenylalanine or tryptophan. A D gene is named only where the DNA matches it firmly. Rows may omit the clone size; those that give it use once, few, many or a size class.

cdr3_nt: TGCGCCAGCAGCCAAGAGGGACAGCCGAACACTGAAGCTTTCTTT; cdr3_aa: CASSQEGQPNTEAFF; clone_size: -; d_call: TRBD1; v_call: TRBV4-1; j_call: TRBJ1-1
cdr3_nt: TGTGCCGAAGGGGCCTCCTACTACAATGAGCAGTTCTTC; cdr3_aa: CAEGASYYNEQFF; clone_size: -; d_call: -; v_call: TRBV5-3; j_call: TRBJ2-1
cdr3_nt: TGTGCCAGCAGCTTAGATACCGGGGACTCACAGTTCTTC; cdr3_aa: CASSLDTGDSQFF; clone_size: few; d_call: -; v_call: TRBV11-3; j_call: TRBJ2-1
cdr3_nt: TGTGCCAGCAGCTTTGGGACAGGGGGCTACGAGCAGTACTTC; cdr3_aa: CASSFGTGGYEQYF; clone_size: -; d_call: TRBD1; v_call: TRBV5-6; j_call: TRBJ2-7
cdr3_nt: TGTGCCAGCAGTTTAGTAGCGGAGTTTACCGGGGAGCTGTTTTTT; cdr3_aa: CASSLVAEFTGELFF; clone_size: -; d_call: -; v_call: TRBV27; j_call: TRBJ2-2
cdr3_nt: TGTGCCAGCAGCCCGACAGGGCGCCAAGAGACCCAGTACTTC; cdr3_aa: CASSPTGRQETQYF; clone_size: once; d_call: TRBD1; v_call: TRBV9; j_call: TRBJ2-5
cdr3_nt: TGTGCCAGCTACTGGGGCGGGACAGGGGTCGAACGTAACTATGGCTACACCTTC; cdr3_aa: CASYWGGTGVERNYGYTF; clone_size: -; d_call: TRBD1; v_call: TRBV2; j_call: TRBJ1-2
cdr3_nt: TGCGCCAGCAGCTTAGGGACAGCGAACACTGAAGCTTTCTTT; cdr3_aa: CASSLGTANTEAFF; clone_size: -; d_call: TRBD1; v_call: TRBV5-1; j_call: TRBJ1-1
cdr3_nt: TGTGCCAGCAGCTTAGCGCAGGGAACTAATGAAAAACTGTTTTTT; cdr3_aa: CASSLAQGTNEKLFF; clone_size: -; d_call: -; v_call: TRBV7-7; j_call: TRBJ1-4
cdr3_nt: TGTGCCAGCAGTCCAGGGACTAGCGGGAGAACAGATACGCAGTATTTT; cdr3_aa: CASSPGTSGRTDTQYF; clone_size: -; d_call: TRBD2; v_call: TRBV27; j_call: TRBJ2-3
cdr3_nt: TGTGCCATCAGTAGCGGGACAGGGGACAATGAGCAGTTCTTC; cdr3_aa: CAISSGTGDNEQFF; clone_size: -; d_call: TRBD1; v_call: TRBV10-3; j_call: TRBJ2-1
cdr3_nt: TGTGCCAGCAGCCCTAGCGGGGGGACCTACAATGAGCAGTTCTTC; cdr3_aa: CASSPSGGTYNEQFF; clone_size: once; d_call: TRBD2; v_call: TRBV9; j_call: TRBJ2-1
cdr3_nt: TGTGCCAGTAGTGTACGGCCTAGCGGGGGGAATGAGCAGTTCTTC; cdr3_aa: CASSVRPSGGNEQFF; clone_size: -; d_call: TRBD2; v_call: TRBV19; j_call: TRBJ2-1
cdr3_nt: TGTGCCAGCAGCTTGAACCGGAATTCACCCCTCCACTTT; cdr3_aa: CASSLNRNSPLHF; clone_size: few; d_call: -; v_call: TRBV5-8; j_call: TRBJ1-6
cdr3_nt: TGTGCCAGCAGCTTAGTACAGTTCAATCAGCCCCAGCATTTT; cdr3_aa: CASSLVQFNQPQHF; clone_size: -; d_call: -; v_call: TRBV7-2; j_call: TRBJ1-5
cdr3_nt: TGTGCCACCAGCAGAGGGGGAGTGGGTAGGAACACTGAAGCTTTCTTT; cdr3_aa: CATSRGGVGRNTEAFF; clone_size: few; d_call: -; v_call: TRBV15; j_call: TRBJ1-1
cdr3_nt: TGTGCCAGCAGCGTAGGGGGGCGGGAGACCCAGTACTTC; cdr3_aa: CASSVGGRETQYF; clone_size: -; d_call: -; v_call: TRBV9; j_call: TRBJ2-5
cdr3_nt: TGTGCCAGCAGCTTGGAGATAGCGGGGGGGCTAGATACGCAGTATTTT; cdr3_aa: CASSLEIAGGLDTQYF; clone_size: -; d_call: TRBD2; v_call: TRBV5-6; j_call: TRBJ2-3
cdr3_nt: TGTTCCAGCAGCCGAGGGCTTAACTATGGCTACACCTTC; cdr3_aa: CSSSRGLNYGYTF; clone_size: -; d_call: -; v_call: TRBV7-9; j_call: TRBJ1-2
cdr3_nt: TGTGCCAGCAGTGGCCATAAACAGGGATCGGGAAACACCATATATTTT; cdr3_aa: CASSGHKQGSGNTIYF; clone_size: -; d_call: -; v_call: TRBV6-1; j_call: TRBJ1-3
cdr3_nt: TGTGCCAGCAGTCGGCGGGGGGCCGACTATGGCTACACCTTC; cdr3_aa: CASSRRGADYGYTF; clone_size: -; d_call: -; v_call: TRBV2; j_call: TRBJ1-2
cdr3_nt: TGTGCCAGCGCGGGGCCCCCCGCCTACGAGCAGTACTTC; cdr3_aa: CASAGPPAYEQYF; clone_size: -; d_call: -; v_call: TRBV11-3; j_call: TRBJ2-7
cdr3_nt: TGTGCCAGCAGCTCTACAGGGGGACTGGGAGGAAACACCATATATTTT; cdr3_aa: CASSSTGGLGGNTIYF; clone_size: -; d_call: TRBD1; v_call: TRBV11-2; j_call: TRBJ1-3
cdr3_nt: TGCGCCAGCTCGTCATCGTCAGGGAAGGGGCTCAACTATGGCTACACCTTC; cdr3_aa: CASSSSSGKGLNYGYTF; clone_size: -; d_call: -; v_call: TRBV5-1; j_call: TRBJ1-2
cdr3_nt: TGTGCCAGCAGCTTGGCCGGGGGTGCGGTTAATGAAAAACTGTTTTTT; cdr3_aa: CASSLAGGAVNEKLFF; clone_size: -; d_call: -; v_call: TRBV5-6; j_call: TRBJ1-4
cdr3_nt: TGTGCCAGCAGCCACGGACTAGCCTACAATGAGCAGTTCTTC; cdr3_aa: CASSHGLAYNEQFF; clone_size: -; d_call: TRBD2; v_call: TRBV7-2; j_call: TRBJ2-1
cdr3_nt: TGTGCCAACGGCTTACTAGCGGGAGAAGGGTGCACCGGGGAGCTGTTTTTT; cdr3_aa: CANGLLAGEGCTGELFF; clone_size: -; d_call: TRBD2; v_call: TRBV6-4; j_call: TRBJ2-2
cdr3_nt: TGTGCCAGCAGTGACGCACCGGGACAGGGCATGGAGACCCAGTACTTC; cdr3_aa: CASSDAPGQGMETQYF; clone_size: -; d_call: TRBD1; v_call: TRBV6-4; j_call: TRBJ2-5
cdr3_nt: TGCGCCAGCAGTCAATCCCTAGGCGCGCAGTACTTC; cdr3_aa: CASSQSLGAQYF; clone_size: -; d_call: -; v_call: TRBV23-1; j_call: TRBJ2-7
cdr3_nt: TGTGCCAGCTCCCTGGGAAGGGGCTCCTACAATGAGCAGTTCTTC; cdr3_aa: CASSLGRGSYNEQFF; clone_size: -; d_call: -; v_call: TRBV7-9; j_call: TRBJ2-1
cdr3_nt: TGTGCCAGTAGCCCTCGGGGTCAGCCCCAGCATTTT; cdr3_aa: CASSPRGQPQHF; clone_size: -; d_call: -; v_call: TRBV19; j_call: TRBJ1-5
cdr3_nt: TGTGCCAGTAGTAGACAGGAGAATAGCTATGGCTACACCTTC; cdr3_aa: CASSRQENSYGYTF; clone_size: -; d_call: -; v_call: TRBV19; j_call: TRBJ1-2
cdr3_nt: TGTGCCACCAGCAGAGATCCTAACAGCCTCTCTGGGGCCAACGTCCTGACTTTC; cdr3_aa: CATSRDPNSLSGANVLTF; clone_size: -; d_call: -; v_call: TRBV15; j_call: TRBJ2-6
cdr3_nt: TGCGCCAGCAGCCATGGGCTAGCGGGAGTCGATGAGCAGTTCTTC; cdr3_aa: CASSHGLAGVDEQFF; clone_size: -; d_call: TRBD2; v_call: TRBV5-1; j_call: TRBJ2-1
cdr3_nt: TGTGCCAGCAGCTTTACAGGGTATAGCAATCAGCCCCAGCATTTT; cdr3_aa: CASSFTGYSNQPQHF; clone_size: few; d_call: -; v_call: TRBV5-5; j_call: TRBJ1-5
cdr3_nt: TGCGCCAGCAGCTTCGGCAGGGATTATGGCTACACCTTC; cdr3_aa: CASSFGRDYGYTF; clone_size: -; d_call: -; v_call: TRBV5-1; j_call: TRBJ1-2
cdr3_nt: TGTGCCAGTAGTATAGTTCAGTTAGTGGGGGCCACTGAAGCTTTCTTT; cdr3_aa: CASSIVQLVGATEAFF; clone_size: -; d_call: -; v_call: TRBV19; j_call: TRBJ1-1
cdr3_nt: TGCAGCGTTGATTTCTCGGTTTTGAGCAATCAGCCCCAGCATTTT; cdr3_aa: CSVDFSVLSNQPQHF; clone_size: few; d_call: -; v_call: TRBV29-1; j_call: TRBJ1-5
cdr3_nt: TGTGCCAGCAGCGTAGAGGCTAGCGAGACCAATGAGCAGTTCTTC; cdr3_aa: CASSVEASETNEQFF; clone_size: -; d_call: -; v_call: TRBV9; j_call: TRBJ2-1
cdr3_nt: TGTTCCAGCAGTCGAGACGGGTCCTTCTATGGCTACACCTTC; cdr3_aa: CSSSRDGSFYGYTF; clone_size: -; d_call: -; v_call: TRBV7-9; j_call: TRBJ1-2
cdr3_nt: TGCGCCAGCAGCCAATATCGGTCTAGCACAGATACGCAGTATTTT; cdr3_aa: CASSQYRSSTDTQYF; clone_size: -; d_call: -; v_call: TRBV4-3; j_call: TRBJ2-3
cdr3_nt: TGTGCCAGCAGCTTCGCGGGGGGTTCCTACGAGCAGTACTTC; cdr3_aa: CASSFAGGSYEQYF; clone_size: -; d_call: TRBD2; v_call: TRBV5-4; j_call: TRBJ2-7
cdr3_nt: TGTGCCAGCAGCCGTGGACGGGGAAGTGAAGCTTTCTTT; cdr3_aa: CASSRGRGSEAFF; clone_size: -; d_call: -; v_call: TRBV7-3; j_call: TRBJ1-1
cdr3_nt: TGTGCCAGCAGTTACCCCCTGCGGGGGGGCACAGATACGCAGTATTTT; cdr3_aa: CASSYPLRGGTDTQYF; clone_size: once; d_call: TRBD2; v_call: TRBV6-6; j_call: TRBJ2-3
cdr3_nt: TGTGCCAGCAGCCAAGATGAGGGGAGGGATGGCTACACCTTC; cdr3_aa: CASSQDEGRDGYTF; clone_size: -; d_call: -; v_call: TRBV14; j_call: TRBJ1-2
cdr3_nt: TGTGCCAGCAGTTATGACAGGGGGAACAATGAGCAGTTCTTC; cdr3_aa: CASSYDRGNNEQFF; clone_size: -; d_call: TRBD1; v_call: TRBV6-5; j_call: TRBJ2-1
cdr3_nt: TGTGCCAGCAGCTTAGTAGCGGGGATGAACACCGGGGAGCTGTTTTTT; cdr3_aa: CASSLVAGMNTGELFF; clone_size: -; d_call: TRBD2; v_call: TRBV11-1; j_call: TRBJ2-2
cdr3_nt: TGTGCCAGCAGCTTAGTTCCGGGTGCGGGCAATCAGCCCCAGCATTTT; cdr3_aa: CASSLVPGAGNQPQHF; clone_size: -; d_call: -; v_call: TRBV7-2; j_call: TRBJ1-5
cdr3_nt: TGTGCCAGCAGCCCCGGAGGGGAAGGAAACACCATATATTTT; cdr3_aa: CASSPGGEGNTIYF; clone_size: few; d_call: -; v_call: TRBV6-5; j_call: TRBJ1-3